The present T cell receptor beta chain was sequenced within a study of blood T cell repertoires in COVID-19. Study-wide context: Samples taken during acute and convalescent COVID-19 were collected in the United States, Italy and Spain.

The V and J ends lost 4 bases and 6 bases respectively, with 12 bases between them. CDR1 is GTSNPN and CDR2 is SVGIG in the germline V gene (reference sequence). CDR3 length: 12 amino acids. Measured with immunoSEQ multiplex PCR; TCRdb has only the in-frame clones, and not every one. The table includes around 250,000 clones, roughly nine tenths detected once. The sequencing sample was made of PBMCs or T cells enriched from blood (not recorded which). This receptor was obtained from a human donor in a cohort exposed to, infected with or recovered from COVID-19 (not recorded which). The donor label of this sample is uncertain. V and J are TRBV30 and TRBJ1-1; TRBD1 might be the D (6 bases). For the CDR3, the DNA is TGTGCCTGGACACACAGGGTAGCTGAAGCTTTCTTT. Encoded protein: CAWTHRVAEAFF. Full variable domain (missing parts from reference TRBV30 and TRBJ1-1): SQTIHQWPATLVQPVGSPLSLECTVEGTSNPNLYWYRQAAGRGLQLLFYSVGIGQISSEVPQNLSASRPQDRQFILSSKKLLLSDSGFYLCAWTHRVAEAFFGQGTRLTVV.